This is a list of T cell receptor beta chains from one sample in a study of cytomegalovirus exposure and HLA in healthy donors. Clones were sequenced by immunoSEQ multiplex PCR, and TCRdb holds only the in-frame ones, with some missing. Of roughly 220,000 clones listed, 65% to 85% are singletons. The source material was PBMCs. The receptors originated from a woman between 25 and 40 years old in good health and CMV-seropositive. The CDR3 runs from the conserved cysteine through the conserved F or W. The D gene is left open where the match is weak.

cdr3_aa | cdr3_nt | d_call | j_call | v_call
CATQTLTGTYEQYF | TGTGCCACCCAGACTTTGACAGGGACCTACGAGCAGTACTTC | TRBD1 | TRBJ2-7 | TRBV28
CASSAPQGGAEAFF | TGTGCCAGCAGCGCCCCCCAGGGGGGCGCTGAAGCTTTCTTT | TRBD1 | TRBJ1-1 | TRBV9
CASSRKGGQGAYIKKLFF | TGTGCCAGCAGCAGAAAAGGGGGACAGGGGGCGTACATCAAAAAACTGTTTTTT | NA | TRBJ1-4 | TRBV21-1
CASSIQGAPIHDRSEQYF | TGTGCCAGCAGTATACAGGGCGCGCCCATCCACGACAGGTCGGAGCAGTACTTC | NA | TRBJ2-7 | TRBV28
CAGRTGITGELFF | TGTGCCGGCAGGACTGGGATTACCGGGGAGCTGTTTTTT | NA | TRBJ2-2 | TRBV27
CASSLGANTEAFF | TGTGCCAGCAGCTTAGGGGCGAACACTGAAGCTTTCTTT | NA | TRBJ1-1 | TRBV5-6
CASSLGGTGTSYEQYF | TGCGCCAGCAGCCTGGGAGGGACAGGGACATCCTACGAGCAGTACTTC | TRBD1 | TRBJ2-7 | TRBV5-1
CASTRSLGGPDNEQFF | TGTGCCAGCACCCGAAGCTTAGGCGGCCCCGACAATGAGCAGTTCTTC | NA | TRBJ2-1 | TRBV2
CAWSVLAGEQFF | TGTGCCTGGAGTGTACTAGCCGGTGAGCAGTTCTTC | NA | TRBJ2-1 | TRBV30
CASRSQFKYNEQFF | TGTGCCAGCAGGTCCCAGTTCAAATACAATGAGCAGTTCTTC | NA | TRBJ2-1 | TRBV13
CASSIRVLNTEAFF | TGTGCCAGTAGTATAAGAGTTCTGAACACTGAAGCTTTCTTT | NA | TRBJ1-1 | TRBV19
CASSKPPSRDTQYF | TGTGCCAGCAGCAAACCCCCGAGTAGGGATACGCAGTATTTT | NA | TRBJ2-3 | TRBV7-2
CASGLQSANYGYTF | TGTGCTAGTGGTTTGCAATCCGCTAACTATGGCTACACCTTC | NA | TRBJ1-2 | TRBV12-5
CASSGGGSPTGELFF | TGCGCCAGCAGCGGTGGCGGGAGCCCCACCGGGGAGCTGTTTTTT | TRBD2 | TRBJ2-2 | TRBV4-3
CASSGTPGGGGPITGELFF | TGCGCCAGCAGCGGAACCCCAGGTGGGGGAGGCCCGATCACCGGGGAGCTGTTTTTT | NA | TRBJ2-2 | TRBV5-1